This TCR beta chain originates from a study of T cell responses to AZD1222 COVID-19 vaccine. Study observations and caveats: The donor cohort was predominantly white British with a female majority, and clonal diversity may have been underestimated. Spike regions recognized by vaccine-associated CD4 TCRs spanned the protein, led by 160-218 and 743-854. Baseline seropositivity characterized only a handful of AZD1222 recipients. Nearly half of spike-specific TCRs reportedly target unmutated variant regions.

Assay: immunoSEQ multiplex PCR; the TCRdb copy retains only in-frame clones and omits some. The sample lists several thousand clones; about 89% were seen once. Concerning this clone: Its antigen is not identified.

The sequencing used peripheral blood, collected 28 days after the second AZD1222 dose. The clonotype comes from an adult who received the AZD1222 COVID-19 vaccine.

The CDR3: CASSLWGSGRQQETQYF. The CDR3 DNA reads TGTGCCAGCAGTTTATGGGGTAGCGGGCGGCAACAAGAGACCCAGTACTTC. The J gene is TRBJ2-5, the V gene TRBV27; TRBD2 agrees at 7 bases. V shed 1 base and J 2 bases; nucleotides not matched to a gene: 10. The length of the CDR3 is 17 residues. The germline CDR1 and CDR2 sequences are MNHEY and SMNVEV (reference sequence).